These 5 T cell receptor beta chains came from one sample sequenced in a study of T-cell memory formation after mild COVID-19. TCRdb independently ran MiXCR on the 5' RACE reads; one entry per CDR3 protein. The sample lists about 340,000 distinct CDR3 sequences, under 15% occurring once. Sequencing was performed on PBMCs or a T cell subset sorted from them (not recorded which). The source of these receptors is a man between 18 and 35 years old who had mild COVID-19 (a few samples of this study predate the infection). Cell type and time point are not known.

CDR3 in amino acids: CASSLKKYEGGKETQYF. The DNA for the CDR3 is TGCGCCAGCAGCCTCAAGAAGTACGAGGGGGGGAAAGAGACCCAGTACTTC. The chain employs TRBV4-1 and TRBJ2-5; TRBD2 is a possible D gene (7 bases). CDR3 length: 17 amino acids. Trimming left V 4 bases short and J 3 bases short, with 21 bases between. In germline, CDR1 is MGHRA, CDR2 YSYEKL.

The V gene is TRBV29-1, the J gene TRBJ1-2; D uncertain. V was cut by 6 bases and J by 8 bases, with 13 bases left in between. Germline V lookup: CDR1 SQVTM, CDR2 ANQGSEA. The CDR3 has 11 amino acids. The CDR3 spells CSVSTEEGYTF. Written as DNA, the CDR3 is TGCAGCGTCTCAACAGAGGAGGGCTACACCTTC.

This clonotype was seen more than once but under ten times. The rearrangement links TRBV6-5 to TRBJ1-6, with TRBD1 matching over 9 bases. This CDR3 has 21 amino acids. Per the germline V gene, CDR1 is MNHEY and CDR2 is SVGAGI. The junction had 20 bases not matched to a gene; V was cut back by 6 bases and J by 2 bases. The CDR3 sequence is CASSYGAGTGFTNAYNSPLHF. The CDR3 nucleotides read TGTGCCAGCAGCTACGGCGCCGGGACAGGGTTTACCAACGCCTATAATTCACCCCTCCACTTT.

In its sample, this clonotype was seen a few times. This chain connects TRBV7-9 to TRBJ1-2; TRBD1 matches 8 bases. Germline CDR1 is SEHNR and CDR2 is FQNEAQ (reference sequence). CDR3 length: 14 residues. The ends lost 5 bases at V and 4 bases at J; junction bases unmatched: 6. In DNA, the CDR3 is TGTGCCAGCAGCCCAAGCACAGGGGGCTATGGCTACACCTTC. As protein: CASSPSTGGYGYTF.

This clonotype was seen only once. This chain links TRBV20-1 with TRBJ1-5; 8 nucleotides align to TRBD1. With V trimmed by 5 bases and J by 6 bases, 12 bases remained unmatched. CDR1 is DFQATT, CDR2 SNEGSKA, per germline (reference sequence). This CDR3 is built from 15 residues. The CDR3 loop reads CSAWLQGEEGQPQHF. CDR3 bases: TGCAGTGCTTGGCTACAGGGGGAGGAGGGTCAGCCCCAGCATTTT.